These 10 T cell receptor beta chains originate from one sample sequenced in a study of blood T cell repertoires in COVID-19. Sequenced by immunoSEQ multiplex PCR; TCRdb stores in-frame clones only, minus some. This table holds 400,000 or so clones, 85% to 90% found once. The source material was peripheral blood. These receptors all come from a human donor in a cohort sampled during active COVID-19.

This clone was picked up many times. Other nucleotide sequences in the sample specify the same CDR3. The chain carries TRBV6-1 and TRBJ1-1, with D possibly being TRBD1 (5 bases). The CDR3 has 15 amino acids. Germline-derived CDR1 and CDR2 are MNHNS and SASEGT. Deletions cut 0 bases from V and 1 base from J, with 9 bases between. CDR3 sequence reads: CASSEATTGNTEAFF. The CDR3 nucleotides are TGTGCCAGCAGTGAAGCAACAACAGGGAACACTGAAGCTTTCTTT.

The chain links TRBV7-9 to TRBJ2-5, with 11 bases aligning to TRBD2. From germline, CDR1 is SEHNR and CDR2 FQNEAQ (reference sequence). The CDR3 length is 16 residues. With 4 bases clipped from V and 5 bases from J, the junction kept 9 bases outside the gene matches. The CDR3, as DNA: TGTGCCAGCAGCTCCTTGGGTAGCGGGGGGGCGGAGACCCAGTACTTC. Its protein is CASSSLGSGGAETQYF.

This rearrangement joins TRBV7-2 to TRBJ1-1; TRBD1 agrees at 12 bases. The V gene end was trimmed by 6 bases and the J gene end by 5 bases; junction bases not matched to a gene: 13. The CDR3 spans 17 residues. Per the germline V gene, CDR1 is SGHTA and CDR2 is FQGNSA. CDR3 DNA sequence: TGTGCCAGCAGTTATACCGGGACAGGGGGCTGGCTTACTGAAGCTTTCTTT. This sequence encodes CASSYTGTGGWLTEAFF.

The rearrangement links TRBV5-4 to TRBJ1-5; D is undetermined. Germline V CDR1 and CDR2: SGHNT, YYREEE (reference sequence). Trimming pared 4 bases from V and 4 bases from J, leaving 12 bases between. This CDR3 has 14 amino acids. The CDR3 here is CASSLSGANQPQHF. CDR3 DNA sequence: TGTGCCAGCAGCCTGTCGGGAGCTAATCAGCCCCAGCATTTT.

The table lists this clone with a count of one. The chain recombines TRBV28 with TRBJ2-3; TRBD2 matches at 11 bases. The CDR3 is made up of 15 amino acids. Germline loops: CDR1 MDHEN, CDR2 SYDVKM. The junction had 4 bases not matched to a gene; V was cut back by 7 bases and J by 1 base. This CDR3 is CASTQLAGGTDTQYF. In DNA form, the CDR3 reads TGTGCCAGCACTCAACTAGCGGGAGGCACAGATACGCAGTATTTT.

Note on this clone: At one boundary the junction diverges from the germline segment, which might be a read error. The genes are TRBV7-7 and TRBJ2-5; 12 bases are shared with TRBD2. The CDR3 is 18 residues long. Germline CDR1 is SSHAT and CDR2 is FNYEAQ (reference sequence). CDR3 region: CASSFHPPTSGGGETQYF. The CDR3 DNA reads as TGTGCTAGCAGCTTTCACCCGCCGACTAGCGGGGGAGGAGAGACCCAGTACTTC.

The chain joins TRBV5-5 to TRBJ1-2; perhaps TRBD1 as D (6 bases). Trimming shortened V by 0 bases and J by 2 bases, and 11 bases separated the two germline ends. The V gene's germline CDR1 is SGHKS and CDR2 YYEKEE (reference sequence). The CDR3 covers 15 residues. As DNA, the CDR3 is TGTGCCAGCAGCTTGGGGGGGACACTAAACTATGGCTACACCTTC. Its protein product is CASSLGGTLNYGYTF. The variable domain in full, completed from reference TRBV5-5 and TRBJ1-2, reads DAGVTQSPTHLIKTRGQQVTLRCSPISGHKSVSWYQQVLGQGPQFIFQYYEKEERGRGNFPDRFSARQFPNYSSELNVNALLLGDSALYLCASSLGGTLNYGYTFGSGTRLTVV.

In DNA form, the CDR3 reads TGTGCCAGTAGTATAGGTGGCGGGAGCTCTTTTGAGCAGTACTTC. It is translated as CASSIGGGSSFEQYF. The rearrangement links TRBV19 to TRBJ2-7, with 7 bases fitting TRBD2. The CDR3 extends over 15 amino acids. Germline assignment: CDR1 LNHDA and CDR2 SQIVND (reference sequence). V lost 1 base to trimming and J lost 7 bases; unmatched junction nucleotides: 10.

The V call is TRBV7-2, the J call TRBJ2-5; 14 bases are shared with TRBD2. The CDR3 is 16 amino acids. Germline assignment: CDR1 SGHTA and CDR2 FQGNSA. J gave up 3 bases and V 1 base, and 1 base lay outside the gene matches. The CDR3 is CASSLVTSGGEETQYF. CDR3 nucleotides: TGTGCCAGCAGCTTAGTGACTAGCGGGGGGGAAGAGACCCAGTACTTC.

In this sample, this clone turned up once. This chain joins TRBV4-1 and TRBJ1-5; D remains ambiguous. Trimming took off 0 bases at V and 3 bases at J, with 3 bases between the two ends. The CDR3 runs to 13 residues. Per germline, CDR1 MGHRA and CDR2 YSYEKL. The CDR3 coding sequence is TGCGCCAGCAGCCAAGATAACAATCAGCCCCAGCATTTT. Its translation: CASSQDNNQPQHF.